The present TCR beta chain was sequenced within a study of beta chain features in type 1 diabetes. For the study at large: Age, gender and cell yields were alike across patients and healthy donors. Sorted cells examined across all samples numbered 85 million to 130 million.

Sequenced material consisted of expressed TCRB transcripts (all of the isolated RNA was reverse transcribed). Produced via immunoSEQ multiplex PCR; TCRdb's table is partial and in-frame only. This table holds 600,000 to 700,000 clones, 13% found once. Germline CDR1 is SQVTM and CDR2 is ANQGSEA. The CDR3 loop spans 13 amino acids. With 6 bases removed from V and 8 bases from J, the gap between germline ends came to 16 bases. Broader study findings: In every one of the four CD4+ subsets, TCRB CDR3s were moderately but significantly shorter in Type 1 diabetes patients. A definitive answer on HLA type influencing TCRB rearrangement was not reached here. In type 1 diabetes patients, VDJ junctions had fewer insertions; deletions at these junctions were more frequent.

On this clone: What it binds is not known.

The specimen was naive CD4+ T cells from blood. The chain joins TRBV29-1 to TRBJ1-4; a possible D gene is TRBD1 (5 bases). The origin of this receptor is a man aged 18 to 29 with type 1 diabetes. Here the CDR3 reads CSVVKGAGEKLFF. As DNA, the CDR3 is TGCAGCGTCGTCAAAGGGGCAGGGGAAAAACTGTTTTTT.